This T cell receptor (beta chain) was documented in a study of cytomegalovirus exposure and HLA in healthy donors. Findings of the study overall: Among TCR beta chains, those listed as cytomegalovirus-associated numbered over 150. An ancestry cluster, one associated with Asian ancestry, reportedly showed fewer N-insertions than the roughly 610-donor mean in a later analysis.

Vbeta (60) and Jbeta (13) primers were used in the PCR. Here immunoSEQ multiplex PCR was the method, and the copy in TCRdb shows in-frame clones only, minus some. The sample has around 140,000 clones; more than 75% are singletons. CDR1 is MNHNY, CDR2 SVGAGI, per germline (reference sequence). The germline V and J ends were trimmed by 4 bases and 3 bases, with 10 bases remaining between them. The CDR3 spans 13 residues. To note about this clone: No antigen is known for it.

What was sequenced was PBMCs. The chain recombines TRBV6-6 with TRBJ2-7; D is possibly TRBD2 (6 bases). The receptor's source is a female donor in good health and CMV-seronegative. CDR3 sequence (DNA): TGTGCCAGCAGTTCCGTTAGCGGCTACGAGCAGTACTTC. Translated, it gives CASSSVSGYEQYF.